The 8 T cell receptor beta chains listed next were all sequenced from one sample in a study of cytomegalovirus exposure and HLA in healthy donors. PCR used 60 Vbeta primers and 13 Jbeta primers. TCRdb keeps only in-frame clones here, not all; method: immunoSEQ multiplex PCR. Of about 160,000 clones in the sample, about 78% were seen once. Input material: PBMCs. The receptors here all came from a male donor in good health and CMV-seronegative.

The CDR3 nucleotides are TGTGCCAGCAGTCGCGCCGGAGGCGGTGGGGCCAACGTCCTGACTTTC. Its protein is CASSRAGGGGANVLTF. The chain couples TRBV27 to TRBJ2-6; D is perhaps TRBD2 (5 bases). Germline V gene sequence: CDR1 MNHEY, CDR2 SMNVEV (reference sequence). The CDR3 extends over 16 amino acids. V dropped 5 bases and J dropped 3 bases, with 14 bases sitting between them.

This clone was seen more than once but under ten times. V gene TRBV6-1 combines with J gene TRBJ1-2; D unclear. Trimming removed 6 bases from V and 1 base from J, with 3 bases in between. Germline V gene data show CDR1 as MNHNS and CDR2 as SASEGT. The CDR3 is 11 amino acids. CDR3 coding DNA: TGTGCCAGCAGCCTTAACTATGGCTACACCTTC. It is translated as CASSLNYGYTF.

The chain carries TRBV28 and TRBJ2-7, with D possibly being TRBD1 (6 bases). Between the trimmed V and J ends, which lost 6 bases and 3 bases, there was a span of 12 bases. The CDR3 totals 13 residues. The germline V gene encodes CDR1 MDHEN and CDR2 SYDVKM. CDR3 bases: TGTGCCAGCAGAACTCGACAGGTCTACGAGCAGTACTTC. Residues: CASRTRQVYEQYF.

Notes on this clone: Other DNA variants within this sample encode the same CDR3. The V and J genes are TRBV11-1 and TRBJ1-1; 9 bases map to TRBD1. CDR1 and CDR2 (germline): SGHAT, FQDESV (reference sequence). Trimming removed 5 bases from V and 5 bases from J; junction bases left unmatched: 9. The CDR3 contains 15 residues. In nucleotides, the CDR3 is TGTGCCAGCAGCCTATCACAGGGGGCCGGAACTGAAGCTTTCTTT. It codes for CASSLSQGAGTEAFF.

The CDR3 coding sequence is TGCGCCAGCAGCTTGGATCGGGGAGGCACAGATACGCAGTATTTT. Protein: CASSLDRGGTDTQYF. J is TRBJ2-3 and V is TRBV5-1; possible D gene TRBD2, 5 bases. V gave up 0 bases and J gave up 1 base, with 9 bases separating them. There are 15 residues in the CDR3. Germline-derived CDR1 and CDR2 are SGHRS and YFSETQ.

CDR3 nucleotides: TGTGCCAGCAGCCCCGAGCTAGGAGATACGCAGTATTTT. Its translation is CASSPELGDTQYF. The V and J genes are TRBV4-2 and TRBJ2-3; D remains ambiguous. The germline gives CDR1 LGHNA, CDR2 YNFKEQ. V lost 4 bases and J lost 5, with 10 bases in between. The CDR3 is 13 amino acids.

The V call is TRBV7-2, the J call TRBJ2-7; 11 bases agree with TRBD2. CDR3 length: 19 amino acids. Trimming removed 3 bases from V and 0 bases from J; junction bases left unmatched: 13. The germline V gene encodes CDR1 SGHTA and CDR2 FQGNSA. The CDR3 bases are TGTGCCAGCAGCTTCACTAACACCGGGACTAGCGGCCCCTCCTACGAGCAGTACTTC. Its protein product is CASSFTNTGTSGPSYEQYF.

The chain uses TRBV6-1 and TRBJ1-4; 10 nucleotides agree with TRBD1. Germline V gene sequence: CDR1 MNHNS, CDR2 SASEGT. The CDR3 is 17 residues long. Losses at the gene ends were 3 bases for V and 7 bases for J; bases not matched to a gene: 11. The CDR3 DNA follows: TGTGCCAGCAGTGAGGGACAGGGGATAAGGTTTAGTGAAAAACTGTTTTTT. Translation gives CASSEGQGIRFSEKLFF.